The 5 T cell receptor beta chains below were found in one sample sequenced in a study of T-cell reconstitution after alpha-beta-depleted transplantation in children. The TCRbeta library incorporated unique molecular identifiers. Using its own MiXCR run on the PCR reads, TCRdb lists one record per CDR3 protein. The table has just under 350,000 distinct CDR3 sequences, roughly 17% seen once. Sequenced here: PBMCs, mostly from graft donor cells, sampled 360 days after TCRalphabeta/CD19-depleted stem cell transplant. The origin of the receptors is a male patient between 2 and 10 years old who had a stem cell transplant for acute lymphoblastic leukemia, so the T cells may come from the graft donor.

V and J are TRBV20-1 and TRBJ2-4; possibly TRBD1 for D (5 bases). The CDR3 loop spans 11 amino acids. V was pared by 0 bases and J by 11 bases, with 8 bases between. Germline V CDR1 and CDR2: DFQATT, SNEGSKA (reference sequence). The CDR3 DNA follows: TGCAGTGCTAGAGATGGGGCCCTTCAGTACTTC. It yields the protein CSARDGALQYF.

The rearrangement links TRBV20-1 to TRBJ2-1; 13 bases are a match to TRBD2. With V trimmed by 4 bases and J by 7 bases, 1 base remained unmatched. This CDR3 comprises 13 residues. Looked up from germline, CDR1 is DFQATT and CDR2 is SNEGSKA (reference sequence). The CDR3 loop is CSAMGLAGNEQFF. The CDR3 nucleotides read TGCAGTGCTATGGGACTAGCGGGGAATGAGCAGTTCTTC.

The chain links TRBV30 to TRBJ2-1; D not certain. V was pared by 0 bases and J by 4 bases, with 7 bases between. From germline, CDR1 is GTSNPN and CDR2 SVGIG (reference sequence). The CDR3 runs 13 residues. The CDR3 here is CAWSVSIYNEQFF. The CDR3 DNA is TGTGCCTGGAGTGTCTCTATTTACAATGAGCAGTTCTTC.

The rearrangement uses TRBV6-1 and TRBJ2-2; 12 bases align to TRBD2. CDR1 MNHNS and CDR2 SASEGT come from the germline V gene. V gave up 6 bases and J gave up 4 bases; unmatched junction bases: 3. CDR3 size: 15 residues. In DNA, the CDR3 is TGTGCCAGCAGAGCTAGCGGGAGGGCCACCGGGGAGCTGTTTTTT. Translated, it gives CASRASGRATGELFF.

In its sample, this clonotype was seen a few times. The chain recombines TRBV10-3 with TRBJ2-5, with 7 bases matching TRBD1. Germline V gene data show CDR1 as ENHRY and CDR2 as SYGVKD. The CDR3 totals 14 residues. After removal of 7 bases from V and 4 bases from J, the junction contained 9 bases not matched to a gene. CDR3 sequence (DNA): TGTGCCATCACCAGAGACAGGGCTGGAGAGACCCAGTACTTC. This translates into CAITRDRAGETQYF.